This TCR beta chain was recorded in a study of identical twins. Regarding the study as a whole: Cord blood beta clonotypes that were abundant carried fewer insertions, and memory repertoires showed no such trend. Twins' excess sharing was less marked for out-of-frame beta sequences.

The length of the CDR3 is 16 residues. Germline V gene lookup returns CDR1 LGHDT and CDR2 YNNKEL (reference sequence). The J segment lost 4 bases and the V segment lost 1 base, leaving 7 bases of the junction unmatched. A note on this clonotype: Its antigen is unidentified.

TCRdb called the 5' RACE reads again in MiXCR, with one record for every CDR3 protein. This sample has 200,000 or so distinct CDR3 sequences; roughly 15% occur once, and the top ten carry 35% to 45%. The same sample was also studied in work on T cells expressing NK-cell markers. Turning to that study: Dominant NKG2C+ clonotype frequencies of about 1.0-8% of CD8+ T cells were measured in roughly 6 donors.

This TCR came from a woman between 18 and 29 years old in good health. This sequence joins TRBV3-1 and TRBJ1-2; 9 bases map to TRBD1. Sequenced sample: CD8+ T cells sorted from blood. The CDR3 loop is CASSQVSGTGIYGYTF. The DNA for the CDR3 is TGTGCCAGCAGCCAAGTCTCCGGGACAGGGATCTATGGCTACACCTTC. Drawing the rest from reference TRBV3-1 and TRBJ1-2, the complete variable domain is DTAVSQTPKYLVTQMGNDKSIKCEQNLGHDTMYWYKQDSKKFLKIMFSYNNKELIINETVPNRFSPKSPDKAHLNLHINSLELGDSAVYFCASSQVSGTGIYGYTFGSGTRLTVV.